One and the same sample provided the 18 T cell receptor beta chains below, sequenced in a study of blood T cell repertoires in COVID-19. Measured with immunoSEQ multiplex PCR; TCRdb has only the in-frame clones, and not every one. This sample yields about 100,000 clones, of which approximately 87% are seen a single time; more than 10% belongs to the top ten. The sample consisted of peripheral blood. These receptors all stem from a human donor in a cohort sampled during active COVID-19.

This clone appeared once. The rearrangement links TRBV10-2 to TRBJ2-3; 13 positions agree with TRBD2. Germline CDR1 WSHSY, CDR2 SAAADI. The trim removed 3 bases at V and 1 base at J, leaving 7 bases unmatched. There are 18 residues in the CDR3. The CDR3 nucleotides are TGCGCCAGCAGTGATCCTTGGACTAGCGGGAGCGGCACAGATACGCAGTATTTT. Translation gives CASSDPWTSGSGTDTQYF.

This clone was found a few times. The rearrangement joins TRBV19 to TRBJ1-1, with D tentatively TRBD1 (5 bases). The V and J ends lost 5 bases and 4 bases respectively, with 14 bases between them. CDR1 is LNHDA and CDR2 is SQIVND in the germline V gene (reference sequence). The CDR3 is 14 residues long. The CDR3 coding sequence is TGTGCCAGTAGTGTTAGACAGCAGGGCACTGAAGCTTTCTTT. Translating it yields CASSVRQQGTEAFF. Based on the CDR3 plus reference TRBV19 and TRBJ1-1, the full variable domain is DGGITQSPKYLFRKEGQNVTLSCEQNLNHDAMYWYRQDPGQGLRLIYYSQIVNDFQKGDIAEGYSVSREKKESFPLTVTSAQKNPTAFYLCASSVRQQGTEAFFGQGTRLTVV.

This chain connects TRBV5-8 to TRBJ1-5; D might be TRBD1 (5 bases). Germline loops: CDR1 SGHTS, CDR2 YDEGEE. The V end was cut by 4 bases, the J end by 0 bases, with 14 bases between. The CDR3 totals 16 residues. Here the CDR3 DNA reads TGTGCCAGCAGCCTCGGACGACAGACTAGCAATCAGCCCCAGCATTTT. This translates into CASSLGRQTSNQPQHF.

The V call is TRBV2, the J call TRBJ2-1, with a weak D call TRBD1 (6 bases). This CDR3 has 11 amino acids. Germline V lookup: CDR1 SNHLY, CDR2 FYNNEI. V was trimmed by 6 bases and J by 11 bases, leaving 11 bases between them. The CDR3: CASRARGQQFF. The CDR3 coding sequence is TGTGCCAGCAGGGCCAGGGGTCAGCAGTTCTTC.

This chain links TRBV10-2 with TRBJ2-7, with 8 bases fitting TRBD2. The CDR3 consists of 15 residues. The V and J ends lost 2 bases and 2 bases, in that order; junction bases with no gene match: 5. CDR1 is WSHSY, CDR2 SAAADI, per germline. CDR3 in DNA: TGCGCCAGCAGTGAGGTTAGCGGGGTCGCCTACGAGCAGTACTTC. Translated, it gives CASSEVSGVAYEQYF.

The chain uses TRBV7-2 and TRBJ1-2, with TRBD1 matching over 10 bases. V shed 5 bases, J shed 8 bases, and the junction held 11 bases outside the gene matches. Per germline, CDR1 SGHTA and CDR2 FQGNSA. The CDR3 has 15 amino acids. This CDR3 reads CASSPTRDRGGGYTF. As DNA, the CDR3 is TGTGCCAGCAGCCCTACACGGGACAGGGGAGGCGGCTACACCTTC. The complete variable domain, with remaining parts taken from reference TRBV7-2 and TRBJ1-2, reads GAGVSQSPSNKVTEKGKDVELRCDPISGHTALYWYRQSLGQGLEFLIYFQGNSAPDKSGLPSDRFSAERTGGSVSTLTIQRTQQEDSAVYLCASSPTRDRGGGYTFGSGTRLTVV.

This clone was counted a single time. The rearrangement uses TRBV12-3 or TRBV12-4 and TRBJ2-7; D not certain. CDR3 length equals 13 residues. With 6 bases removed from V and 3 bases from J, the gap between germline ends came to 12 bases. The CDR3 region is CASSSRQNYEQYF. DNA of the CDR3: TGTGCCAGCAGCAGTAGACAAAACTACGAGCAGTACTTC.

J is TRBJ1-6 and V is TRBV4-3; D is unclear. The CDR3 is 14 amino acids. Deletions cut 2 bases from V and 9 bases from J, with 11 bases between. Germline loops: CDR1 LGHNA, CDR2 YSLEER. The CDR3: CASSQFLGSSPLHF. The CDR3 region has the DNA TGCGCCAGCAGCCAATTCTTAGGGAGTTCACCCCTCCACTTT.

This chain uses TRBV5-6 with TRBJ2-1; 7 nucleotides agree with TRBD1. From germline, CDR1 is SGHDT and CDR2 YYEEEE. CDR3 length: 12 residues. Trimming removed 2 bases from V and 15 bases from J; junction bases left unmatched: 8. For the CDR3, the DNA is TGTGCCAGCAGCTTCAGACAGGGACGGATGTTCTTC. Its translation: CASSFRQGRMFF. The whole variable domain, filled in from reference TRBV5-6 and TRBJ2-1, reads DAGVTQSPTHLIKTRGQQVTLRCSPKSGHDTVSWYQQALGQGPQFIFQYYEEEERQRGNFPDRFSGHQFPNYSSELNVNALLLGDSALYLCASSFRQGRMFFGPGTRLTVL.

This rearrangement joins TRBV15 to TRBJ2-3, with D perhaps matching TRBD2 (5 bases). Germline V gene lookup returns CDR1 LNHNV and CDR2 YYDKDF (reference sequence). There are 13 residues in the CDR3. With 3 bases removed from V and 6 bases from J, the gap between germline ends came to 10 bases. This CDR3 reads CATSSRTFDTQYF. For the CDR3, the DNA is TGTGCCACCAGCAGCCGGACTTTTGATACGCAGTATTTT.

The rearrangement joins TRBV4-3 to TRBJ1-2; 8 bases are a match to TRBD1. The CDR3 covers 15 residues. Germline CDR1 is LGHNA and CDR2 is YSLEER. J lost 3 bases, V lost 0 bases, and 3 bases had no gene match. CDR3 loop: CASSQDSGGHYGYTF. The CDR3 coding sequence is TGCGCCAGCAGCCAAGACTCAGGGGGCCACTATGGCTACACCTTC.

The genes are TRBV5-4 and TRBJ2-2, with 7 positions matching TRBD2. The CDR3 is 16 residues long. The V gene's germline CDR1 is SGHNT and CDR2 YYREEE (reference sequence). V lost 4 bases, J lost 0 bases, and 6 bases stayed unmatched. This chain's CDR3 is CASSPGGKANTGELFF. The CDR3 coding sequence is TGTGCCAGCAGCCCCGGGGGGAAAGCGAACACCGGGGAGCTGTTTTTT.

This chain joins TRBV2 and TRBJ2-2, with TRBD2 identical over 9 bases. The CDR3 is made up of 17 amino acids. Trimming removed 5 bases from V and 3 bases from J; junction bases left unmatched: 10. Per germline, CDR1 SNHLY and CDR2 FYNNEI. Here the CDR3 reads CASSLPGLAGYTGELFF. CDR3 in DNA: TGTGCCAGCAGTCTCCCCGGGCTAGCGGGGTACACCGGGGAGCTGTTTTTT.

The chain links TRBV30 to TRBJ2-3; 10 bases are a match to TRBD2. The germline gives CDR1 GTSNPN, CDR2 SVGIG (reference sequence). The CDR3 spans 14 residues. V gave up 2 bases and J gave up 5 bases; unmatched junction bases: 4. The CDR3 reads CAWSPGLAIDTQYF. CDR3 sequence (DNA): TGTGCCTGGAGTCCGGGACTAGCGATAGATACGCAGTATTTT.

This clone was counted a single time. The chain has TRBV18 and TRBJ1-4; D is undetermined. The CDR3 extends over 13 amino acids. Germline V gives CDR1 KGHSH, CDR2 LQKENI. Trimming pared 3 bases from V and 10 bases from J, leaving 12 bases between. CDR3 sequence reads: CASSPGLEGKLFF. In DNA, the CDR3 is TGTGCCAGCTCACCCGGACTTGAGGGAAAACTGTTTTTT. Supplemented by reference TRBV18 and TRBJ1-4, the full variable domain reads NAGVMQNPRHLVRRRGQEARLRCSPMKGHSHVYWYRQLPEEGLKFMVYLQKENIIDESGMPKERFSAEFPKEGPSILRIQQVVRGDSAAYFCASSPGLEGKLFFGSGTQLSVL.

The rearrangement joins TRBV30 to TRBJ2-5; D uncertain. V gave up 0 bases and J gave up 5 bases, with 13 bases separating them. Looked up from germline, CDR1 is GTSNPN and CDR2 is SVGIG (reference sequence). CDR3 size: 14 residues. The CDR3 reads CAWSVGGSGETQYF. For the CDR3, the DNA is TGTGCCTGGAGTGTCGGCGGATCTGGGGAGACCCAGTACTTC.

The J gene is TRBJ2-5, the V gene TRBV30, with D tentatively TRBD1 (5 bases). Germline CDR1 reads GTSNPN; CDR2 reads SVGIG (reference sequence). There are 15 residues in the CDR3. Deletions cut 3 bases from V and 2 bases from J, with 16 bases between. DNA of the CDR3: TGTGCCTGGAGATTAGGGGCTGCCGTACAAGAGACCCAGTACTTC. Its translation: CAWRLGAAVQETQYF.

CDR3 DNA sequence: TGTGCCAGCAGTTACTTAGGGACAGAACAAGAGACCCAGTACTTC. Encoded protein: CASSYLGTEQETQYF. The chain uses TRBV6-2 or TRBV6-3 and TRBJ2-5; 7 bases are shared with TRBD1. Germline V gene lookup returns CDR1 MNHEY and CDR2 SVGEGT. J lost 2 bases, V lost 1 base, and 4 bases had no gene match. The CDR3 has 15 residues.